The clone carrying this TCR beta chain was seen a few times. Antigen unknown. These data come from a study of cytomegalovirus exposure and HLA in healthy donors. Overall study context: A preliminary data release comprised roughly 80 million unique TCRs obtained from HLA-typed donors. Notes on the study in general: The number of N-insertions in an Asian-associated ancestry cluster was reportedly below the roughly 700-donor mean in a later analysis.

Primers included in the PCR were 60 Vbeta and 13 Jbeta primers. Assay used: immunoSEQ multiplex PCR; TCRdb lists only in-frame clones, some missing. This sample has more than 95,000 clones, with more than 60% found just once. The sequenced sample consisted of PBMCs. This clonotype originated in a woman in her forties or fifties in good health and CMV-seropositive.

The DNA of the CDR3 is TGCGCCAGCAGCCAAGGAATTGGGACTCGGGATGTGGGTGAGCAGTTCTTC. This sequence encodes CASSQGIGTRDVGEQFF. J is TRBJ2-1 and V is TRBV4-1; possibly TRBD2 for D (6 bases). The CDR3 runs 17 residues. V shed 1 base and J shed 9 bases, with 22 bases lying between them. In germline, CDR1 is MGHRA, CDR2 YSYEKL.